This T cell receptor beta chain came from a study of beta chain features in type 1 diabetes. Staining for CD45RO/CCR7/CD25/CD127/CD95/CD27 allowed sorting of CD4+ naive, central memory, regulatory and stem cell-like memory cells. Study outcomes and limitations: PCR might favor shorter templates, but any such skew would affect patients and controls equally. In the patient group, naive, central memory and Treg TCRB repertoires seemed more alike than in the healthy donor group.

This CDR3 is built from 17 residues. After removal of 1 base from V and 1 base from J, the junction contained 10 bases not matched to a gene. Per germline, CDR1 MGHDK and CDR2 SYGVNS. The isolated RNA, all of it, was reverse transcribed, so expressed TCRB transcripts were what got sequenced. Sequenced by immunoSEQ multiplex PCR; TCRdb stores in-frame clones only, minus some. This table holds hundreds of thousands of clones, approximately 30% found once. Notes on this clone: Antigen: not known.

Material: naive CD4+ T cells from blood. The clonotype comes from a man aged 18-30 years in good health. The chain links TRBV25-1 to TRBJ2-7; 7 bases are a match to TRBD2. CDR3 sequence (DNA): TGTGCCAGCAGTGAATCGACTGGGGAGGGACTATCCTACGAGCAGTACTTC. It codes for CASSESTGEGLSYEQYF.